One and the same sample provided the 29 T cell receptor beta chains below, sequenced in a study of vaccination effects on CD4 cells after COVID-19 (dated by TCRdb to 2022 to 2024). These TCRs' antigens remain unknown. After 10 to 11 days of culture, CD4+ T cells were isolated with the EasySep CD4+ T cell isolation kit. Participants received two doses of either the BNT162b2 or the mRNA-1273 mRNA SARS-CoV-2 vaccine. Receptors were amplified or captured by the immunoSEQ multiplex PCR assay. As stored in TCRdb, this immuneACCESS dataset retains in-frame rearrangements with V and J assigned. A fraction of the clones does not appear; measured against another copy, unresolved V genes explain less than half of the discrepancy, and the remainder lacks a known reason. The sample includes approximately 47,000 clones, with about 70% observed a single time. The top ten clones comprise about 7% of the sample.

The sequencing here drew on CD4+ T cells from PBMCs cultured without peptide, taken after COVID-19 vaccination. These receptor sequences come from a human donor who received a COVID-19 vaccine.

The rearrangement links TRBV28 to TRBJ1-2; D gene uncertain. Germline V gene sequence: CDR1 MDHEN, CDR2 SYDVKM. Trimming shortened V by 2 bases and J by 8 bases, and 18 bases separated the two germline ends. This CDR3 contains 15 residues. The CDR3 DNA reads as TGTGCCAGCAGTTTAGCATCGACGGTGGGTAGAGGCTACACCTTC. This translates into CASSLASTVGRGYTF.

The V call is TRBV13, the J call TRBJ2-3; TRBD1 is a possible D gene (6 bases). The germline V and J ends were trimmed by 1 base and 3 bases, with 32 bases remaining between them. The CDR3 length is 22 residues. Germline V gene data show CDR1 as PRHDT and CDR2 as FYEKMQ (reference sequence). CDR3 sequence: CASSLVKGDTLISALGTDTQYF. For the CDR3, the DNA is TGTGCCAGCAGCTTAGTTAAGGGGGACACGTTGATTTCGGCACTCGGGACAGATACGCAGTATTTT.

The chain is built from TRBV2 and TRBJ1-1, with 8 positions matching TRBD1. Per the germline V gene, CDR1 is SNHLY and CDR2 is FYNNEI. The junction had 4 bases not matched to a gene; V was cut back by 6 bases and J by 1 base. The length of the CDR3 is 14 residues. CDR3 sequence: CASRGGTGNTEAFF. The CDR3 DNA reads TGTGCCAGCAGGGGAGGGACAGGGAACACTGAAGCTTTCTTT. The complete variable domain, with remaining parts taken from reference TRBV2 and TRBJ1-1, reads EPEVTQTPSHQVTQMGQEVILRCVPISNHLYFYWYRQILGQKVEFLVSFYNNEISEKSEIFDDQFSVERPDGSNFTLKIRSTKLEDSAMYFCASRGGTGNTEAFFGQGTRLTVV.

This clone appeared a few times. The CDR3 bases are TGTGCCAGCAGTGAAATGTCGGGGACAGTATTCCCCCTCCACTTT. It codes for CASSEMSGTVFPLHF. The chain couples TRBV6-1 to TRBJ1-6, with 7 bases fitting TRBD1. The CDR3 covers 15 residues. Trimming took 2 bases from V and 13 from J; bases not matched to a gene: 11. Germline assignment: CDR1 MNHNS and CDR2 SASEGT.

V gene TRBV4-2 combines with J gene TRBJ2-3; 8 nucleotides line up with TRBD2. With 3 bases clipped from V and 4 bases from J, the junction kept 15 bases outside the gene matches. The CDR3 has 18 residues. The germline V gene encodes CDR1 LGHNA and CDR2 YNFKEQ. CDR3 region: CASSQEPRPGGASDTQYF. Written as DNA, the CDR3 is TGTGCCAGCAGCCAGGAACCTCGTCCGGGAGGGGCCTCAGATACGCAGTATTTT.

This clone has a handful of counts. The sample carries other DNA sequences with the same CDR3. V and J are TRBV19 and TRBJ2-5, with D uncertain. This CDR3 comprises 15 residues. The germline V gene has CDR1 LNHDA and CDR2 SQIVND (reference sequence). Trimming removed 3 bases at V and 2 bases at J, with 13 bases between. The CDR3 loop reads CASSIGWAGQETQYF. DNA for the CDR3: TGTGCCAGTAGTATTGGCTGGGCAGGACAAGAGACCCAGTACTTC.

The CDR3 region is CASSLATGYRDTQYF. The CDR3 DNA reads as TGTGCCAGCAGCTTGGCCACAGGGTACCGAGATACGCAGTATTTT. The chain couples TRBV5-5 to TRBJ2-3, with D possibly TRBD1 on 6 matching bases. The CDR3 is made up of 15 amino acids. The germline CDR1 and CDR2 sequences are SGHKS and YYEKEE (reference sequence). V was cut by 0 bases and J by 5 bases, with 13 bases left in between.

This rearrangement joins TRBV7-9 to TRBJ1-2, with a tentative D call TRBD1 (6 bases). The CDR3 is made up of 14 amino acids. Germline CDR1 reads SEHNR; CDR2 reads FQNEAQ (reference sequence). V gave up 9 bases and J gave up 3 bases, with 17 bases separating them. The CDR3 is CASIGGTADYGYTF. In DNA form, the CDR3 reads TGTGCCAGTATAGGGGGAACCGCGGACTATGGCTACACCTTC.

The J gene is TRBJ2-5, the V gene TRBV7-9; 7 bases align to TRBD2. CDR3 length: 16 residues. V lost 5 bases, J lost 2 bases, and 11 bases stayed unmatched. Germline V gene sequence: CDR1 SEHNR, CDR2 FQNEAQ (reference sequence). As DNA, the CDR3 is TGTGCCAGCAGCCCGGGACGGGGCGGGAGTCAAGAGACCCAGTACTTC. It yields the protein CASSPGRGGSQETQYF.

This clone has just a few counts. DNA for the CDR3: TGTGCCAGCTCACCAGAGGCGCGGGGGTTGGTGCGCGGCTACACCTTC. This sequence encodes CASSPEARGLVRGYTF. The chain employs TRBV18 and TRBJ1-2; a weak D match, TRBD1 (5 bases). The CDR3 spans 16 residues. Germline lookup yields CDR1 KGHSH and CDR2 LQKENI. Trimming cost V 2 bases and J 8 bases, with 21 bases left between them.

The chain links TRBV11-2 to TRBJ2-4; 8 nucleotides agree with TRBD1. This CDR3 comprises 17 residues. Losses at the gene ends were 3 bases for V and 0 bases for J; bases not matched to a gene: 7. Germline V lookup: CDR1 SGHAT, CDR2 FQNNGV. As DNA, the CDR3 is TGTGCCAGCAGCTTGGCCAGGACAGGGCGAGCCAAAAACATTCAGTACTTC. Its translation: CASSLARTGRAKNIQYF. The full variable domain, its missing parts supplied by reference TRBV11-2 and TRBJ2-4, is EAGVAQSPRYKIIEKRQSVAFWCNPISGHATLYWYQQILGQGPKLLIQFQNNGVVDDSQLPKDRFSAERLKGVDSTLKIQPAKLEDSAVYLCASSLARTGRAKNIQYFGAGTRLSVL.

The chain joins TRBV5-4 to TRBJ2-5, with D tentatively TRBD1 (7 bases). CDR3 length: 13 amino acids. The V and J ends lost 4 bases and 9 bases respectively, with 16 bases between them. Germline V gives CDR1 SGHNT, CDR2 YYREEE (reference sequence). In nucleotides, the CDR3 is TGTGCCAGCAGCATTCAGGGGGGTGTGTCCCAGTACTTC. Translation: CASSIQGGVSQYF.

This chain joins TRBV7-9 and TRBJ1-4; D perhaps matches TRBD1 (5 bases). This CDR3 is 15 amino acids long. Trimming shortened V by 1 base and J by 2 bases, and 8 bases separated the two germline ends. The germline gives CDR1 SEHNR, CDR2 FQNEAQ (reference sequence). The DNA for the CDR3 is TGTGCCAGCAGCTTAGGTGGGACGACTAATGAAAAACTGTTTTTT. It codes for CASSLGGTTNEKLFF.

This chain links TRBV6-5 with TRBJ1-5; D is unresolved. The CDR3 is 12 amino acids. The V gene's germline CDR1 is MNHEY and CDR2 SVGAGI. Trimming pared 8 bases from V and 1 base from J, leaving 6 bases between. In DNA, the CDR3 is TGTGCCAGCTTGGGGAGCAATCAGCCCCAGCATTTT. Its translation: CASLGSNQPQHF.

The CDR3 DNA follows: TGTGCCAGCAGCGCCGGGACATCCACTCTTAACACCGGGGAGCTGTTTTTT. Residues: CASSAGTSTLNTGELFF. J is TRBJ2-2 and V is TRBV5-8, with D tentatively TRBD1 (6 bases). Per germline, CDR1 SGHTS and CDR2 YDEGEE. This CDR3 has 17 amino acids. V was cut by 4 bases and J by 2 bases, with 18 bases left in between.

This clone has more than one count but fewer than ten. This sequence joins TRBV19 and TRBJ2-3, with D tentatively TRBD2 (6 bases). The CDR3 sequence is 13 residues long. Per germline, CDR1 LNHDA and CDR2 SQIVND (reference sequence). The ends were cut back, 7 bases at V and 9 bases at J, with 17 bases in the middle. CDR3 region: CASKERGTGTQYF. The DNA of the CDR3 is TGTGCCAGTAAGGAACGGGGGACGGGCACGCAGTATTTT.

The V and J genes are TRBV19 and TRBJ2-3; 13 bases are a match to TRBD2. CDR3 length: 15 residues. The trim removed 4 bases at V and 4 bases at J, leaving 2 bases unmatched. The germline V gene has CDR1 LNHDA and CDR2 SQIVND (reference sequence). The CDR3 bases are TGTGCCAGTAGTACCGGGACTAGCGGGGCAGATACGCAGTATTTT. Translated, it gives CASSTGTSGADTQYF. Together with reference TRBV19 and TRBJ2-3, the CDR3 gives the full variable domain: DGGITQSPKYLFRKEGQNVTLSCEQNLNHDAMYWYRQDPGQGLRLIYYSQIVNDFQKGDIAEGYSVSREKKESFPLTVTSAQKNPTAFYLCASSTGTSGADTQYFGPGTRLTVL.

A few counts support this clone. The chain joins TRBV18 to TRBJ2-2; 8 bases are shared with TRBD1. CDR1 and CDR2 from the germline V gene are KGHSH and LQKENI. V gave up 3 bases and J gave up 6 bases; unmatched junction bases: 12. This CDR3 region has 17 residues. In DNA form, the CDR3 reads TGTGCCAGCTCACCCGGACAGGGCAGCGTTTGGGCCGGGGAGCTGTTTTTT. The encoded protein is CASSPGQGSVWAGELFF.

V usage is TRBV6-5 and J usage is TRBJ1-2; a weak D match, TRBD1 (5 bases). Germline CDR1 MNHEY, CDR2 SVGAGI. V was cut by 11 bases and J by 5 bases, with 21 bases left in between. The CDR3 extends over 14 amino acids. The CDR3 nucleotides read TGTGCCCTAACACGATCGGGAGGGGAGTATGGCTACACCTTC. Amino acids: CALTRSGGEYGYTF.

This chain links TRBV6-4 with TRBJ2-1, with 13 nucleotides matching TRBD2. CDR1 and CDR2 from the germline V gene are MRHNA and SNTAGT. This CDR3 has 15 residues. V gave up 3 bases and J gave up 6 bases; unmatched junction bases: 2. The CDR3: CASSELAGGPNEQFF. CDR3 coding DNA: TGTGCCAGCAGTGAACTAGCGGGGGGGCCCAATGAGCAGTTCTTC.

The V call is TRBV11-3, the J call TRBJ2-7, with TRBD2 matching over 9 bases. The germline V gene has CDR1 SGHNT and CDR2 YENEEA. After removal of 0 bases from V and 3 bases from J, the junction contained 9 bases not matched to a gene. The CDR3 contains 17 residues. CDR3 sequence: CASSLEQRLAAHYEQYF. For the CDR3, the DNA is TGTGCCAGCAGCTTAGAGCAAAGACTAGCGGCGCACTACGAGCAGTACTTC.

CDR3 coding DNA: TGTGCCAGCAGTGAAGGACAAGTCTATGGCTACACCTTC. Amino acids: CASSEGQVYGYTF. The chain combines TRBV6-1 with TRBJ1-2; no definite D call. Between the trimmed V and J ends, which lost 1 base and 4 bases, there was a span of 7 bases. Germline CDR1 is MNHNS and CDR2 is SASEGT. This CDR3 is built from 13 residues.

The V gene is TRBV10-3, the J gene TRBJ2-3; 11 bases fit TRBD2. Trimming removed 7 bases from V and 2 bases from J; junction bases left unmatched: 5. Germline V gene lookup returns CDR1 ENHRY and CDR2 SYGVKD. This CDR3 has 15 amino acids. The CDR3 region has the DNA TGTGCCATCACCAGTAGCGGGGGGGTCACAGATACGCAGTATTTT. Translating gives CAITSSGGVTDTQYF.

This clone has just a few counts. Here the CDR3 reads CASSLGLAAETQYF. DNA for the CDR3: TGTGCCAGCAGCTTGGGACTAGCGGCAGAGACCCAGTACTTC. This chain links TRBV5-4 with TRBJ2-5; TRBD2 matches at 9 bases. CDR3 length: 14 amino acids. Germline trimming cut 0 bases from V and 4 bases from J; bases unmatched to any gene: 1. The germline gives CDR1 SGHNT, CDR2 YYREEE (reference sequence).

This clone was counted between two and nine times. The chain links TRBV11-2 to TRBJ1-2; D possibly corresponds to TRBD1 (5 bases). CDR1 is SGHAT, CDR2 FQNNGV, per germline. The CDR3 covers 17 residues. V shed 0 bases and J shed 4 bases, with 18 bases lying between them. The chain's CDR3 is CASSLDWVMGGGYGYTF. Here the CDR3 DNA reads TGTGCCAGCAGCTTAGATTGGGTGATGGGGGGAGGCTATGGCTACACCTTC.

This chain uses TRBV6-5 with TRBJ2-7, with 11 nucleotides matching TRBD2. Germline V gene sequence: CDR1 MNHEY, CDR2 SVGAGI. The CDR3 length is 13 residues. The V gene end was trimmed by 7 bases and the J gene end by 4 bases; junction bases not matched to a gene: 3. CDR3 residues: CASMLAGGYEQYF. In DNA form, the CDR3 reads TGTGCCAGCATGCTAGCGGGGGGATACGAGCAGTACTTC.

This sequence joins TRBV5-1 and TRBJ1-1; TRBD1 matches 7 bases. CDR1 is SGHRS and CDR2 is YFSETQ in the germline V gene. The CDR3 runs 13 residues. Trimming at V came to 4 bases and at J to 5 bases, leaving 5 bases not matched to a gene. The CDR3 reads CASSPTGSTEAFF. CDR3 in DNA: TGCGCCAGCAGCCCGACAGGGAGTACTGAAGCTTTCTTT.

CDR3 amino acids: CASSYSGTAGTDTQYF. The CDR3 DNA reads TGCGCCAGCAGCTATTCAGGGACTGCAGGTACAGATACGCAGTATTTT. The rearrangement uses TRBV5-1 and TRBJ2-3; possibly TRBD2 for D (6 bases). Trimming stripped 3 bases from V and 3 bases from J, with 17 bases between. CDR3 length: 16 residues. Germline V CDR1 and CDR2: SGHRS, YFSETQ. The full variable domain, with the rest looked up from reference TRBV5-1 and TRBJ2-3, is KAGVTQTPRYLIKTRGQQVTLSCSPISGHRSVSWYQQTPGQGLQFLFEYFSETQRNKGNFPGRFSGRQFSNSRSEMNVSTLELGDSALYLCASSYSGTAGTDTQYFGPGTRLTVL.

This clone has just a few counts. The genes are TRBV12-5 and TRBJ2-2, with 8 bases aligning to TRBD1. This CDR3 is built from 14 residues. From germline, CDR1 is LGHNT and CDR2 FRNRAP. With V trimmed by 9 bases and J by 2 bases, 5 bases remained unmatched. The CDR3 nucleotides read TGTGCTAGCCGTCCAGGGGGCAACACCGGGGAGCTGTTTTTT. Translating gives CASRPGGNTGELFF.